The sequence of this TCR beta chain was determined in a study of T cell changes during pregnancy in multiple sclerosis. Data came from immunoSEQ multiplex PCR; TCRdb stores just in-frame clones and leaves some out. The sample shows 35,000 to 55,000 clones, about nine tenths of them seen only once. The V end was cut by 5 bases, the J end by 1 base, with 20 bases between. Germline-derived CDR1 and CDR2 are LNHDA and SQIVND (reference sequence). The CDR3 runs 17 residues. The TCR sequence derives from a female donor with multiple sclerosis, enrolled in a pregnancy study. This rearrangement joins TRBV19 to TRBJ1-1; D possibly corresponds to TRBD1 (5 bases). The sequencing used CD4+ T cells from peripheral blood mononuclear cells, collected in the third trimester of pregnancy. CDR3 in amino acids: CASSFRPGGFRNTEAFF. CDR3 DNA sequence: TGTGCCAGTAGTTTCCGGCCGGGGGGGTTTAGGAACACTGAAGCTTTCTTT.